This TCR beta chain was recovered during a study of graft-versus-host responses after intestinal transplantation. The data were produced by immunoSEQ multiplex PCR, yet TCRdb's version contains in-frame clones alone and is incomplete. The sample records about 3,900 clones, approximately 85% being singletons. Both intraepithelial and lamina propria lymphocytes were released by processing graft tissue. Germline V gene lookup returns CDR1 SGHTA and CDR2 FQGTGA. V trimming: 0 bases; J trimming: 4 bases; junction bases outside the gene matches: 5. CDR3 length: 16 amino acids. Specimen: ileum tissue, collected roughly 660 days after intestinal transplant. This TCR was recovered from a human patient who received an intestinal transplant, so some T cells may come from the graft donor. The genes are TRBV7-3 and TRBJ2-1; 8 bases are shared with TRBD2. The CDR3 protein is CASSLTIGLAYNEQFF. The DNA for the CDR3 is TGTGCCAGCAGCTTAACGATCGGACTAGCATACAATGAGCAGTTCTTC.